The 15 T cell receptor beta chains listed next were all sequenced from one sample in a study of blood T cell repertoires in COVID-19. TCRdb keeps only in-frame clones here, not all; method: immunoSEQ multiplex PCR. Of about 250,000 clones listed, around 88% were seen once; the top ten hold around 0.84%. The sequenced sample consisted of peripheral blood. The receptors come from a young man with acute or convalescent COVID-19.

V and J are TRBV15 and TRBJ1-3; 7 positions match TRBD1. Per the germline V gene, CDR1 is LNHNV and CDR2 is YYDKDF (reference sequence). J was trimmed by 2 bases and V by 4 bases; bases with no gene match: 5. This CDR3 spans 15 amino acids. The CDR3 sequence: CATSTDRVPGNTIYF. Written as DNA, the CDR3 is TGTGCCACCAGCACAGACAGGGTACCTGGAAACACCATATATTTT.

The chain links TRBV9 to TRBJ2-5; 8 bases agree with TRBD2. J was trimmed by 5 bases and V by 0 bases; bases with no gene match: 6. The V gene's germline CDR1 is SGDLS and CDR2 YYNGEE. CDR3 length: 15 amino acids. The CDR3 DNA is TGTGCCAGCAGCGTAGCAGGTAGCGGGAAGGAGACCCAGTACTTC. Its protein product is CASSVAGSGKETQYF.

This chain connects TRBV7-3 to TRBJ1-1; TRBD1 is a possible D gene (6 bases). The CDR3 is made up of 15 amino acids. Germline V gene data show CDR1 as SGHTA and CDR2 as FQGTGA. V lost 6 bases, J lost 0 bases, and 14 bases lay in between. The DNA of the CDR3 is TGTGCCAGCAGTGGGGGCAGGGAACTGAACACTGAAGCTTTCTTT. Protein sequence: CASSGGRELNTEAFF.

The rearrangement joins TRBV29-1 to TRBJ2-7; 7 nucleotides match TRBD1. V gave up 7 bases and J gave up 6 bases; unmatched junction bases: 12. CDR3 size: 13 residues. In germline, CDR1 is SQVTM, CDR2 ANQGSEA. CDR3 sequence (DNA): TGCAGCGCTGGGACAGCCTCATTCTCCGAGCAGTACTTC. Translated, it gives CSAGTASFSEQYF.

The chain recombines TRBV30 with TRBJ2-5; no definite D call. The ends were cut back, 3 bases at V and 9 bases at J, with 17 bases in the middle. CDR1 is GTSNPN and CDR2 is SVGIG in the germline V gene (reference sequence). The CDR3 totals 13 residues. The CDR3 is CAWSGGALVPQYF. In DNA, the CDR3 is TGTGCCTGGAGCGGTGGAGCTCTGGTCCCCCAGTACTTC.

The chain carries TRBV3-1 (or the pseudogene TRBV3-2) and TRBJ1-5; weak D call: TRBD1 (6 bases). Trimming took off 1 base at V and 9 bases at J, with 19 bases between the two ends. The germline V gene encodes CDR1 LGHDT and CDR2 YNNKEL (reference sequence). The CDR3 loop spans 16 amino acids. CDR3 sequence (DNA): TGTGCCAGCAGCCAAGGCGTACAGGGTAAGCCGAGGCCCCAGCATTTT. This codes for CASSQGVQGKPRPQHF.

The rearrangement uses TRBV5-3 and TRBJ2-7, with 7 bases fitting TRBD2. TRBV5-3 is an ORF for which the function is uncertain. CDR3 size: 14 residues. The ends lost 7 bases at V and 3 bases at J; junction bases unmatched: 10. The CDR3 region has the DNA TGTGCCAGAGATGAGCGGGATCCCATCTACGAGCAGTACTTC. Translated: CARDERDPIYEQYF.

The chain recombines TRBV13 with TRBJ2-2; no definite D call. Germline CDR1 and CDR2: PRHDT and FYEKMQ (reference sequence). The CDR3 loop spans 12 amino acids. V lost 5 bases and J lost 2, with 3 bases in between. The CDR3 coding sequence is TGTGCCAGCAGCCAAAACACCGGGGAGCTGTTTTTT. Residues: CASSQNTGELFF.

This chain connects TRBV19 to TRBJ1-2, with 9 positions matching TRBD1. This CDR3 is built from 15 residues. V dropped 7 bases and J dropped 0; count of bases not matched to a gene: 6. Per germline, CDR1 LNHDA and CDR2 SQIVND (reference sequence). This CDR3 is CASTSGTGPNYGYTF. The CDR3 DNA sequence: TGTGCCAGTACCTCCGGGACAGGGCCTAACTATGGCTACACCTTC.

The chain joins TRBV19 to TRBJ2-7; the match to TRBD1 covers 11 bases. Germline assignment: CDR1 LNHDA and CDR2 SQIVND (reference sequence). Trimming removed 6 bases from V and 2 bases from J; junction bases left unmatched: 3. This CDR3 region has 14 residues. CDR3: CASSLGQGAYEQYF. The CDR3 DNA follows: TGTGCCAGTAGCTTGGGACAGGGGGCCTACGAGCAGTACTTC.

The chain combines TRBV4-2 with TRBJ2-2, with 10 bases lining up with TRBD2. CDR1 and CDR2 (germline): LGHNA, YNFKEQ. V lost 8 bases, J lost 3 bases, and 9 bases stayed unmatched. The length of the CDR3 is 16 residues. The CDR3 spells CASHQASGSYTGELFF. The CDR3 DNA reads TGTGCCAGCCACCAGGCTAGCGGGAGTTACACCGGGGAGCTGTTTTTT.

This rearrangement joins TRBV30 to TRBJ1-1; tentatively, D is TRBD1 (5 bases). In germline, CDR1 is GTSNPN, CDR2 SVGIG (reference sequence). V shed 1 base and J shed 6 bases, with 18 bases lying between them. This CDR3 contains 15 residues. The DNA for the CDR3 is TGTGCCTGGAGTGGACACGGACGGGGGACCGCTGAAGCTTTCTTT. This codes for CAWSGHGRGTAEAFF. The entire variable domain, with the rest obtained from reference TRBV30 and TRBJ1-1, is as follows: SQTIHQWPATLVQPVGSPLSLECTVEGTSNPNLYWYRQAAGRGLQLLFYSVGIGQISSEVPQNLSASRPQDRQFILSSKKLLLSDSGFYLCAWSGHGRGTAEAFFGQGTRLTVV.

The rearrangement links TRBV5-1 to TRBJ2-7, with 8 bases aligning to TRBD1. The V gene end was trimmed by 6 bases and the J gene end by 2 bases; junction bases not matched to a gene: 7. CDR3 length: 14 residues. Looked up from germline, CDR1 is SGHRS and CDR2 is YFSETQ. As DNA, the CDR3 is TGCGCCAGCACCCGGACAGGGCAAGCCTACGAGCAGTACTTC. This gives the protein CASTRTGQAYEQYF. Looking up the rest from reference TRBV5-1 and TRBJ2-7 gives the full variable domain: KAGVTQTPRYLIKTRGQQVTLSCSPISGHRSVSWYQQTPGQGLQFLFEYFSETQRNKGNFPGRFSGRQFSNSRSEMNVSTLELGDSALYLCASTRTGQAYEQYFGPGTRLTVT.

This chain connects TRBV6-5 to TRBJ1-6, with TRBD1 matching 7 bases. J gave up 10 bases and V 10 bases, and 10 bases lay outside the gene matches. The CDR3 is 13 residues long. CDR1 is MNHEY, CDR2 SVGAGI, per germline. The CDR3 here is CATRRTGPSPLHF. The CDR3 DNA reads TGTGCCACCCGAAGGACAGGCCCATCACCCCTCCACTTT.

The chain employs TRBV19 and TRBJ2-6; no clear D. V lost 5 bases and J lost 0, with 11 bases in between. CDR3 length: 16 amino acids. Germline V CDR1 and CDR2: LNHDA, SQIVND (reference sequence). CDR3 nucleotide sequence: TGTGCCAGTAGTCCGCCCGCGAGCTCTGGGGCCAACGTCCTGACTTTC. Amino acid sequence: CASSPPASSGANVLTF.